The clone carrying this T cell receptor (beta chain) was seen at least ten times. Its target is unknown. These data are taken from a study of CD8 T cells in ankylosing spondylitis. TCRdb passed the 5' RACE reads through MiXCR, listing each CDR3 protein once. The top ten hold nearly 7% of the sample, which has 200,000 to 300,000 distinct CDR3 sequences, around 7.8% seen once. Regarding the study as a whole: Peripheral blood samples showed relatively rare disease-linked clones, and these clones were CD8+.

V lost 2 bases, J lost 6 bases, and 26 bases lay in between. From germline, CDR1 is SGHAT and CDR2 FQNNGV. The CDR3 is 19 amino acids. The V gene is TRBV11-2, the J gene TRBJ2-1; TRBD2 is a possible D gene (6 bases). Sequenced sample: blood, either unsorted or a sorted T cell fraction (not recorded which). The sequence derives from a male donor with ankylosing spondylitis or in good health (not recorded which). The CDR3 DNA is TGTGCCAGCAGCTTATGGATAAGGGCTCCCTGGCGGGATTGCAATGAGCAGTTCTTC. Protein sequence: CASSLWIRAPWRDCNEQFF.